Listed below are T cell receptor beta chains from one sample, sequenced in a study of CD8 T cells in ankylosing spondylitis. MiXCR, run by TCRdb on the 5' RACE reads, gives a single entry per CDR3 protein. This sample has 110,000 to 150,000 distinct CDR3 sequences; 8% to 9% occur once, and the top ten carry under 7.5%. Sequenced: synovial fluid, either unsorted or a sorted T cell fraction (not recorded which). The receptor source for this set is a male donor with ankylosing spondylitis. Each CDR3 is given with its conserved first and last residue. A D gene is named only where the DNA matches it firmly. Only some rows state a clone size, as once, few, many or a class for expanded clones.

d_call,cdr3_length,clone_size,j_call,v_call,cdr3_nt,cdr3_aa
NA,15,few,TRBJ1-1,TRBV28,TGTGCCAGCAGTTTGGAAGGGGGGAGGGACACTGAAGCTTTCTTT,CASSLEGGRDTEAFF
NA,17,few,TRBJ1-2,TRBV10-3,TGTGCCATCAGTGTGAAGGCAGGGGTCGCCTCCAACTATGGCTACACCTTC,CAISVKAGVASNYGYTF
NA,14,NA,TRBJ2-7,TRBV5-1,TGCGCCAGCAGCCCCGGGGGAGGCTACTACGAGCAGTACTTC,CASSPGGGYYEQYF
NA,13,NA,TRBJ1-4,TRBV7-2,TGTGCCAGCAGCCGGAACAGGGAAGAAAAACTGTTTTTT,CASSRNREEKLFF
TRBD1,14,few,TRBJ2-7,TRBV18,TGTGCCAGCTCAGCTGACAGGGGAATCAACGAGCAGTACTTC,CASSADRGINEQYF
TRBD1,15,NA,TRBJ1-1,TRBV20-1,TGCAGTGCTGAATATCCCGACAGGGTGAACACTGAAGCTTTCTTT,CSAEYPDRVNTEAFF
NA,15,NA,TRBJ2-7,TRBV13,TGTGCCAGCAGCCCCAACGGGAGGGGGCTCGGCGAGCAGTACTTC,CASSPNGRGLGEQYF
NA,13,many,TRBJ2-1,TRBV12-3/TRBV12-4,TGTGCCAGCAGGGGCCCCGAGTACAATGAGCAGTTCTTC,CASRGPEYNEQFF
NA,12,many,TRBJ2-7,TRBV3-1,TGTGCCAGCAGCCAGACTTTACGCGAGCAGTACTTC,CASSQTLREQYF
NA,15,many,TRBJ1-2,TRBV7-9,TGTGCCAGCAGCTTAGGGGCAGCAAAGCTCTATGGCTACACCTTC,CASSLGAAKLYGYTF
NA,13,few,TRBJ1-2,TRBV6-1,TGTGCCAGCAGCCCGGGGCCCCAAGGTGGCTACACCTTC,CASSPGPQGGYTF
TRBD2,15,many,TRBJ2-3,TRBV19,TGTGCCAGTAGCTTAGCGGGCCAGGCAACAGATACGCAGTATTTT,CASSLAGQATDTQYF
NA,15,many,TRBJ2-3,TRBV2,TGTGCCAGCAGTGATGACAGTCCTAGCACAGATACGCAGTATTTT,CASSDDSPSTDTQYF
NA,14,many,TRBJ2-3,TRBV18,TGTGCCAGCTCACCTCAATACAGCACAGATACGCAGTATTTT,CASSPQYSTDTQYF
NA,14,few,TRBJ2-2,TRBV6-1,TGTGCCAGCATGGGCAGGGGGGGTACCGGGGAGCTGTTTTTT,CASMGRGGTGELFF
TRBD2,13,few,TRBJ2-1,TRBV28,TGTGCCAGCAGTTTGAGCGGGAGAGATGAGCAGTTCTTC,CASSLSGRDEQFF
NA,13,many,TRBJ2-7,TRBV20-1,TGCAGTGCGCTCGACAGGAGTGCCTACGAGCAGTACTTC,CSALDRSAYEQYF
NA,14,few,TRBJ2-7,TRBV6-2/TRBV6-3,TGTGCCAGCACCGAGGCCCAGGTCTCCTACGAGCAGTACTTC,CASTEAQVSYEQYF
NA,14,many,TRBJ1-1,TRBV3-1,TGTGCCAGCAGCCAAGAAATGGCAAACACTGAAGCTTTCTTT,CASSQEMANTEAFF
TRBD2,16,NA,TRBJ2-1,TRBV28,TGTGCCAGCAGTCCCCCGGGACTAGCGGCTTACAATGAGCAGTTCTTC,CASSPPGLAAYNEQFF
TRBD2,16,few,TRBJ2-1,TRBV5-4,TGTGCCAGCAGCCTCGGAATGGCGGGAGCCTACAATGAGCAGTTCTTC,CASSLGMAGAYNEQFF
NA,13,NA,TRBJ1-6,TRBV20-1,TGCAGTGCTAGATTAGGGTACAATTCACCCCTCCACTTT,CSARLGYNSPLHF
NA,13,few,TRBJ2-5,TRBV14,TGTGCCAGCAGCCAAGTCGCAGTAGAGACCCAGTACTTC,CASSQVAVETQYF
TRBD1,16,many,TRBJ1-5,TRBV28,TGTGCCAGCAGGACTCGGGGCAGGGGGTTCCCTCAGCCCCAGCATTTT,CASRTRGRGFPQPQHF
TRBD1,14,few,TRBJ1-1,TRBV12-3/TRBV12-4,TGTGCCAGCAGTCGGGGACAGGGGAACACTGAAGCTTTCTTT,CASSRGQGNTEAFF
TRBD1,13,few,TRBJ1-1,TRBV20-1,TGCAGTGCTCACAGGGGGCTGGGCACTGAAGCTTTCTTT,CSAHRGLGTEAFF
TRBD2,14,few,TRBJ2-1,TRBV5-1,TGCGCCAGCAGCTGGGGGACTAGCGAGGGTGAGCAGTTCTTC,CASSWGTSEGEQFF
TRBD1,13,few,TRBJ1-4,TRBV20-1,TGCAGTGCAACGGACAGGGGGAGGGAAAAACTGTTTTTT,CSATDRGREKLFF
NA,15,many,TRBJ2-7,TRBV27,TGTGCCAGCAGTTTATTGGCTCCCCTGGCCTACGAGCAGTACTTC,CASSLLAPLAYEQYF
NA,19,many,TRBJ1-2,TRBV20-1,TGCAGTGCTAGAGATGGGGTGAGGGGCTGGACCACGGACCTATATGGCTACACCTTC,CSARDGVRGWTTDLYGYTF
TRBD1,14,few,TRBJ2-7,TRBV20-1,TGCAGTGCGTGGACAGGGGGAGAATACTACGAGCAGTACTTC,CSAWTGGEYYEQYF
TRBD1,16,few,TRBJ1-2,TRBV28,TGTGCCAGCAGCGAACAGGGGTGGGAGGCTAACTATGGCTACACCTTC,CASSEQGWEANYGYTF
NA,13,many,TRBJ2-1,TRBV18,TGTGCCAGCTCACCAACAGGGGAGGGTGAGCAGTTCTTC,CASSPTGEGEQFF
NA,15,many,TRBJ2-1,TRBV5-8,TGTGCCAGCAGCGACCGGGGGGCCTCCTACAATGAGCAGTTCTTC,CASSDRGASYNEQFF
TRBD1,15,many,TRBJ2-7,TRBV28,TGTGCCAGCAGCCTAGCCGGGACAGTTTCCTACGAGCAGTACTTC,CASSLAGTVSYEQYF